This T cell receptor (beta chain) was identified in a study of shared clonotypes between healthy human individuals. As for the study in general: The plates for each donor numbered three CD4 naive, three CD4 memory, two CD8 naive and one CD8 memory.

The table came from immunoSEQ multiplex PCR; TCRdb's copy has only in-frame clones and leaves some out. Among hundreds of thousands of clones listed, 73% were seen once. The CDR3 has 14 residues. Between the trimmed V and J ends, which lost 8 bases and 2 bases, there was a span of 18 bases. Germline CDR1 is SQVTM and CDR2 is ANQGSEA. This TCR came from a woman in her twenties or thirties in good health. This chain joins TRBV29-1 and TRBJ1-1; D gene ambiguous. The sequenced sample was memory CD4+ T cells sorted from blood. This sample's subset: CD45RA-negative fraction. CDR3 coding DNA: TGCAGCACTTTAAGACCCCCTTCAAACACTGAAGCTTTCTTT. This sequence encodes CSTLRPPSNTEAFF.